The entry that follows covers one T cell receptor (beta chain) sequence. The CDR3 contains 15 residues. Germline V CDR1 and CDR2: SNHLY, FYNNEI. Trimming removed 6 bases from V and 2 bases from J; junction bases left unmatched: 10. In the study's own analysis: From reference gene primer amplification, estimates of nucleated cell counts were derived. Data came from immunoSEQ multiplex PCR; TCRdb stores just in-frame clones and leaves some out. V, J and clone size derive from that table, while D and trimming were established from the DNA sequence. The table lists about 70,000 clones, around 86% of them singletons. The sample originates from a study of blood T cell repertoires in COVID-19. Study-level background: Sites in the United States, Italy and Spain provided acute and convalescent COVID-19 samples. T cells, B-cell-depleted T cells, or PBMCs supplied cDNA or gDNA.

What was sequenced was peripheral blood. The rearrangement joins TRBV2 to TRBJ2-7, with 7 positions matching TRBD1. This receptor was obtained from a man in his fifties with active COVID-19. CDR3 coding DNA: TGTGCCAGCAGCGACCCTTCGGGACAGACCTACGAGCAGTACTTC. Translation gives CASSDPSGQTYEQYF.